These T cell receptor beta chains were read from a single sample in a study of patients and donors after allogeneic stem cell transplantation. TCRdb re-called the RT-PCR reads with MiXCR, one entry per CDR3 protein. This table has some 960,000 distinct CDR3 sequences, under 20% appearing once. The sample consisted of blood, either unsorted or a sorted T cell fraction (not recorded which). The receptors originated from a human donor who was either an allogeneic HSCT recipient or a stem cell or donor lymphocyte infusion donor (not recorded which). It is not recorded whose cells these are; they may come from a transplant donor. Both conserved end residues are part of each CDR3. Each record gives: D gene, J gene, clone size, CDR3 length, V gene, CDR3 DNA, CDR3 protein. A D gene is named only where the DNA matches it firmly. The size field is filled for only some rows; it gives once, few, many or a size class.

TRBD1 TRBJ1-1 few 16 TRBV20-1 TGCAGTGCTCCCTTACGGACAGGCCTGAGGGACACTGAAGCTTTCTTT CSAPLRTGLRDTEAFF
TRBD2 TRBJ2-7 few 14 TRBV19 TGTGCCAGTAGTATAGGGACTAGCGGCTACGAGCAGTACTTC CASSIGTSGYEQYF
- TRBJ2-1 - 17 TRBV25-1 TGTGCCAGCAGTGATCGAGGCGGAATCAGATTTACAGATGAGCAGTTCTTC CASSDRGGIRFTDEQFF
- TRBJ2-5 - 13 TRBV9 TGTGCCAGCAGCTCTAGGGTGGTGGAGACCCAGTACTTC CASSSRVVETQYF
- TRBJ2-3 - 13 TRBV6-6 TGTGCCAGCAGTTATCGGCCCACAGATACGCAGTATTTT CASSYRPTDTQYF
TRBD2 TRBJ2-1 - 20 TRBV9 TGTGCCAGCAGCGTACAAGTCGCTAGCGGGAGTAAACACCCCTACAATGAGCAGTTCTTC CASSVQVASGSKHPYNEQFF
- TRBJ2-5 few 12 TRBV29-1 TGCAGCGTTGGAGGGAAGGGAGAGACCCAGTACTTC CSVGGKGETQYF
- TRBJ2-6 - 15 TRBV15 TGTGCCACCAGCGGACGGAACTCTGGGGCCAACGTCCTGACTTTC CATSGRNSGANVLTF
- TRBJ2-1 - 13 TRBV11-2 TGTGCCAGCAGCCGGACTATCGACAATGAGCAGTTCTTC CASSRTIDNEQFF
TRBD1 TRBJ1-5 few 15 TRBV6-1 TGTGCCAGCAGGGGACAGGGGGGTAGCAATCAGCCCCAGCATTTT CASRGQGGSNQPQHF
- TRBJ2-3 few 16 TRBV9 TGTGCCAGCAGCGTAGGGGTCGGGAGAATAACAGATACGCAGTATTTT CASSVGVGRITDTQYF
- TRBJ2-3 - 15 TRBV5-1 TGCGCCAGCAGCTTGGGAGGGGGGGTGCGAGATACGCAGTATTTT CASSLGGGVRDTQYF
TRBD1 TRBJ2-6 - 17 TRBV2 TGTGCCAGTCGATCCGACAGGGGTGGCACTGGGGCCAACGTCCTGACTTTC CASRSDRGGTGANVLTF
- TRBJ2-5 - 12 TRBV30 TGTGCCTGGAGCAGGGGAAGGGAGACCCAGTACTTC CAWSRGRETQYF
- TRBJ1-2 many 12 TRBV29-1 TGCAGCGTTGAGAACCAAGACTATGGCTACACCTTC CSVENQDYGYTF
- TRBJ1-2 - 12 TRBV7-9 TGTGCCAGCACCCGGGGGGACGACGGCTACACCTTC CASTRGDDGYTF
TRBD1 TRBJ1-4 few 12 TRBV29-1 TGCAGCGTTTTACAGGGGCGGGAAAAACTGTTTTTT CSVLQGREKLFF
TRBD2 TRBJ2-3 many 15 TRBV20-1 TGCAGTGCTAGAGTGTCTAGCGGGAGTTGGTATACGCAGTATTTT CSARVSSGSWYTQYF
- TRBJ2-3 - 11 TRBV20-1 TGCAGTGCTAGGTTGAAAGATACGCAGTATTTT CSARLKDTQYF
- TRBJ1-5 once 13 TRBV6-2/TRBV6-3 TGTGCCAGCAGCCGCCGGGGGCGGCAGCCCCAGCATTTT CASSRRGRQPQHF
TRBD2 TRBJ2-1 few 15 TRBV12-3/TRBV12-4 TGTGCCAGCAGTTTGAGACTAGCGGGGTCAGATGAGCAGTTCTTC CASSLRLAGSDEQFF
TRBD2 TRBJ2-3 - 17 TRBV6-5 TGTGCCAGCAGTTACTCGGCCGTCGGGAGGGCCGAAGATACGCAGTATTTT CASSYSAVGRAEDTQYF
- TRBJ1-2 - 10 TRBV20-1 TGCAGTGCCTTAGGGAATGGCTACACCTTC CSALGNGYTF
TRBD2 TRBJ2-1 many 17 TRBV5-1 TGCGCCAGCAGCTGGTCCCCTCAACTAGCGGGAGACAATGAGCAGTTCTTC CASSWSPQLAGDNEQFF
- TRBJ2-1 - 15 TRBV4-1 TGCGCCAGCAGCCAAGGGGACGGCCGAGCGCGTGAGCAGTTCTTC CASSQGDGRAREQFF
- TRBJ2-7 - 15 TRBV11-3 TGTGCCAGCAGCCCCCAAGGGGGGGCGCTTCACGAGCAGTACTTC CASSPQGGALHEQYF
- TRBJ2-3 - 14 TRBV6-1 TGTGCCAGCCGTCGTGACAGCGACACAGATACGCAGTATTTT CASRRDSDTDTQYF
TRBD1 TRBJ2-3 - 14 TRBV2 TGTGCCAGCAGCGAACAGGGGCCCCCAGATACGCAGTATTTT CASSEQGPPDTQYF
TRBD2 TRBJ2-7 - 15 TRBV6-5 TGTGCCAGCAGTTACTCGAAGGGGAGGGCCTACGAGCAGTACTTC CASSYSKGRAYEQYF
TRBD2 TRBJ2-7 - 15 TRBV7-2 TGTGCCAGCAGCTCTTTAACTAGCGTTATCTACGAGCAGTACTTC CASSSLTSVIYEQYF
- TRBJ2-5 many 13 TRBV29-1 TGCAGCGTTGAACCCGACAGACAAGAGACCCAGTACTTC CSVEPDRQETQYF
TRBD2 TRBJ2-7 many 12 TRBV6-1 TGTGCCAGCGCGGGGGGTTCCTACGAGCAGTACTTC CASAGGSYEQYF
TRBD2 TRBJ2-2 - 14 TRBV6-1 TGTGCCAGCAGTGGTACTTGGGAGGGCGGGGAGCTGTTTTTT CASSGTWEGGELFF
TRBD2 TRBJ2-3 - 16 TRBV12-3/TRBV12-4 TGTGCCAGCACGACGTCCGGGACTAGCGACACAGATACGCAGTATTTT CASTTSGTSDTDTQYF
TRBD1 TRBJ1-1 - 14 TRBV28 TGTGCCAGCAGTTTACTAGACAGGGTCACTGAAGCTTTCTTT CASSLLDRVTEAFF
- TRBJ1-2 - 17 TRBV20-1 TGCAGTGCTAGAGACCCGAGCGTTTCCGGGACAATCTATGGCTACACCTTC CSARDPSVSGTIYGYTF
- TRBJ2-5 - 13 TRBV11-3 TGTGCCAGCAGCTTAGATGGGGTGGAGGCCCAGTACTTC CASSLDGVEAQYF
TRBD2 TRBJ2-7 - 14 TRBV3-1 TGTGCCAGCAGCCACGGGACTAGCGGGAGAGAGCAGTACTTC CASSHGTSGREQYF
- TRBJ2-2 many 17 TRBV4-3 TGCGCCAGCAGCCAAGATGAAGGACCGTTTGGCACCGGGGAGCTGTTTTTT CASSQDEGPFGTGELFF
- TRBJ2-1 - 16 TRBV24-1 TGTGCCACCAGTGATTTAGGCAGGAGCTCCTACAATGAGCAGTTCTTC CATSDLGRSSYNEQFF
- TRBJ2-1 few 12 TRBV11-1 TGTGCCAGCAGCTTTGGAATCAATGAGCAGTTCTTC CASSFGINEQFF